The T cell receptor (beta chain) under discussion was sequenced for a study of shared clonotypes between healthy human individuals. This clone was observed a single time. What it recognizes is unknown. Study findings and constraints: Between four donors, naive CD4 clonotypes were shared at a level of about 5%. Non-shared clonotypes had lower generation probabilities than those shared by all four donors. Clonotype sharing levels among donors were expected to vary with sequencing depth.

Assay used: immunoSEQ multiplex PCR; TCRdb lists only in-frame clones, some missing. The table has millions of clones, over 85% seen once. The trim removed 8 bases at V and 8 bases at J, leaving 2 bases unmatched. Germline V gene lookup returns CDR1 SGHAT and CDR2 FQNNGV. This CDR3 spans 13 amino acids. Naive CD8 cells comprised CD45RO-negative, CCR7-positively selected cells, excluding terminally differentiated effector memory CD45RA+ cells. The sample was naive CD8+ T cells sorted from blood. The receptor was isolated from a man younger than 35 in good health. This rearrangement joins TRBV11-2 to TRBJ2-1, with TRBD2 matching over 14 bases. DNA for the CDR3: TGTGCCAGCGGACTAGCGGGAGGTTATGAGCAGTTCTTC. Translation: CASGLAGGYEQFF.